This entry lists 16 T cell receptor beta chains sequenced from one sample in a study of OX40 agonist ivuxolimab in advanced cancers. TCRdb's table, derived via immunoSEQ multiplex PCR, lists solely in-frame clones and lacks some. In the table there are approximately 79,000 clones, roughly 86% of which are singletons. The sample was CD4+ or CD8+ T cells sorted from blood, taken in a trial of the OX40 agonist ivuxolimab. These TCRs come from an adult with an advanced solid tumor such as melanoma, head and neck, liver or kidney cancer.

This rearrangement joins TRBV18 to TRBJ2-5; no reliable D call. The ends were cut back, 3 bases at V and 2 bases at J, with 4 bases in the middle. The length of the CDR3 is 12 residues. In germline, CDR1 is KGHSH, CDR2 LQKENI. The CDR3: CASSPGQETQYF. CDR3 sequence (DNA): TGTGCCAGCTCACCGGGGCAAGAGACCCAGTACTTC.

This clone was counted a single time. The chain joins TRBV7-6 to TRBJ1-5; TRBD1 agrees at 11 bases. The V gene's germline CDR1 is SGHVS and CDR2 FNYEAQ. Trimming cost V 5 bases and J 4 bases; bases outside gene matches: 4. CDR3 length: 15 residues. Written as DNA, the CDR3 is TGTGCCAGCAGCCCGGGACAGGGGGGGAATCAGCCCCAGCATTTT. Translated, it gives CASSPGQGGNQPQHF.

This sequence joins TRBV10-1 and TRBJ2-3; unclear D gene. The CDR3 sequence is 12 residues long. Trimming left V 8 bases short and J 0 bases short, with 6 bases between. Germline assignment: CDR1 WNHNN and CDR2 SYGVQD (reference sequence). The DNA for the CDR3 is TGCGCCAGCGGGCCAAGCACAGATACGCAGTATTTT. It translates to CASGPSTDTQYF.

The chain joins TRBV5-1 to TRBJ2-7; TRBD1 matches at 9 bases. The CDR3 loop spans 15 amino acids. CDR1 and CDR2 (germline): SGHRS, YFSETQ. J was trimmed by 8 bases and V by 0 bases; bases with no gene match: 9. The CDR3 region has the DNA TGCGCCAGCAGCTTGGTACTTGTGGGACAGGGAAAGCAGTACTTC. Amino acids: CASSLVLVGQGKQYF.

V is TRBV19 and J is TRBJ1-5, with a tentative D call TRBD1 (6 bases). V was trimmed by 4 bases and J by 7 bases, leaving 11 bases between them. The CDR3 totals 13 residues. Germline values: CDR1 LNHDA, CDR2 SQIVND (reference sequence). The CDR3 coding sequence is TGTGCCAGTAGTAGACAGGTTGAACAGCCCCAGCATTTT. Translating it yields CASSRQVEQPQHF.

V is TRBV5-1 and J is TRBJ2-7; 8 bases map to TRBD1. V lost 3 bases and J lost 3; bases outside the gene matches: 5. The V gene's germline CDR1 is SGHRS and CDR2 YFSETQ. The CDR3 has 14 residues. As DNA, the CDR3 is TGCGCCAGCAGCTGGGACAGGAGGGACTACGAGCAGTACTTC. Protein sequence: CASSWDRRDYEQYF. Drawing the rest from reference TRBV5-1 and TRBJ2-7, the complete variable domain is KAGVTQTPRYLIKTRGQQVTLSCSPISGHRSVSWYQQTPGQGLQFLFEYFSETQRNKGNFPGRFSGRQFSNSRSEMNVSTLELGDSALYLCASSWDRRDYEQYFGPGTRLTVT.

The rearrangement links TRBV27 to TRBJ2-7; unclear D gene. CDR3 length: 15 amino acids. Germline V gene data show CDR1 as MNHEY and CDR2 as SMNVEV (reference sequence). The V gene lost 3 bases and the J gene lost 2 bases, with 14 bases spanning the gap. Here the CDR3 reads CASSFLAAFAYEQYF. The CDR3 DNA is TGTGCCAGCAGTTTCCTCGCGGCGTTCGCCTACGAGCAGTACTTC.

This chain joins TRBV19 and TRBJ1-4, with 7 nucleotides matching TRBD1. V dropped 10 bases and J dropped 3; count of bases not matched to a gene: 11. Per the germline V gene, CDR1 is LNHDA and CDR2 is SQIVND (reference sequence). The CDR3 contains 15 residues. DNA of the CDR3: TGTGCCACCTCGTCTCCGGGACAGCCTAATGAAAAACTGTTTTTT. Translated: CATSSPGQPNEKLFF.

The V gene is TRBV10-3, the J gene TRBJ2-2, with TRBD1 matching 8 bases. V shed 10 bases and J 4 bases; nucleotides not matched to a gene: 11. The CDR3 covers 15 residues. The germline V gene has CDR1 ENHRY and CDR2 SYGVKD. The CDR3 reads CATKTGGYVTGELFF. The DNA for the CDR3 is TGTGCCACCAAAACAGGGGGATACGTCACCGGGGAGCTGTTTTTT.

The chain combines TRBV28 with TRBJ2-7, with D possibly matching TRBD1 (5 bases). CDR1 and CDR2 from the germline V gene are MDHEN and SYDVKM. The CDR3 sequence is 17 residues long. Trimming took 7 bases from V and 2 from J, leaving 24 bases between them. This chain's CDR3 is CASTPHKPSQDTYEQYF. The CDR3 coding sequence is TGTGCCAGCACCCCACACAAGCCATCGCAGGACACCTACGAGCAGTACTTC. Together with reference TRBV28 and TRBJ2-7, the CDR3 gives the full variable domain: DVKVTQSSRYLVKRTGEKVFLECVQDMDHENMFWYRQDPGLGLRLIYFSYDVKMKEKGDIPEGYSVSREKKERFSLILESASTNQTSMYLCASTPHKPSQDTYEQYFGPGTRLTVT.

This clone was found once. V and J are TRBV10-1 and TRBJ2-3; TRBD2 aligns across 11 bases. After removal of 2 bases from V and 5 bases from J, the junction contained 6 bases not matched to a gene. The CDR3 totals 16 residues. Germline CDR1 and CDR2: WNHNN and SYGVQD (reference sequence). CDR3 DNA sequence: TGCGCCAGCAGTGAGACGACTAGCGGGGAGGTAGATACGCAGTATTTT. Translated: CASSETTSGEVDTQYF.

The V gene is TRBV2, the J gene TRBJ1-1; 10 bases are a match to TRBD1. J was trimmed by 7 bases and V by 8 bases; bases with no gene match: 7. The germline V gene has CDR1 SNHLY and CDR2 FYNNEI. This CDR3 region has 13 residues. CDR3: CASRQGALSEAFF. CDR3 bases: TGTGCCAGCCGACAGGGGGCGTTGAGTGAAGCTTTCTTT.

The J gene is TRBJ1-1, the V gene TRBV15; the D gene is possibly TRBD1 (6 bases). V was trimmed by 5 bases and J by 1 base, leaving 11 bases between them. Looked up from germline, CDR1 is LNHNV and CDR2 is YYDKDF (reference sequence). This CDR3 region has 14 residues. The CDR3 protein is CATSFPDRNTEAFF. Written as DNA, the CDR3 is TGTGCCACCAGCTTTCCGGACAGGAACACTGAAGCTTTCTTT. The full variable domain, with the rest looked up from reference TRBV15 and TRBJ1-1, is DAMVIQNPRYQVTQFGKPVTLSCSQTLNHNVMYWYQQKSSQAPKLLFHYYDKDFNNEADTPDNFQSRRPNTSFCFLDIRSPGLGDTAMYLCATSFPDRNTEAFFGQGTRLTVV.

The chain joins TRBV5-4 to TRBJ2-4; weak D call: TRBD2 (6 bases). Germline-derived CDR1 and CDR2 are SGHNT and YYREEE (reference sequence). Trimming removed 4 bases from V and 1 base from J, with 18 bases in between. The CDR3 loop spans 17 amino acids. CDR3 sequence reads: CASSRGGRGNAKNIQYF. CDR3 coding DNA: TGTGCCAGCAGCCGAGGCGGTCGGGGGAATGCCAAAAACATTCAGTACTTC.

The chain recombines TRBV2 with TRBJ2-7; D possibly corresponds to TRBD1 (7 bases). Germline lookup yields CDR1 SNHLY and CDR2 FYNNEI. The CDR3 extends over 16 amino acids. The V end was cut by 7 bases, the J end by 5 bases, with 24 bases between. As DNA, the CDR3 is TGTGCCAGCACCGAAGGGGGGCAGGGGGGCGTACACGAGCAGTACTTC. This codes for CASTEGGQGGVHEQYF. Full variable domain (missing parts from reference TRBV2 and TRBJ2-7): EPEVTQTPSHQVTQMGQEVILRCVPISNHLYFYWYRQILGQKVEFLVSFYNNEISEKSEIFDDQFSVERPDGSNFTLKIRSTKLEDSAMYFCASTEGGQGGVHEQYFGPGTRLTVT.

J is TRBJ2-7 and V is TRBV10-3, with 7 nucleotides matching TRBD2. The CDR3 loop spans 13 amino acids. J was trimmed by 5 bases and V by 4 bases; bases with no gene match: 5. Germline V lookup: CDR1 ENHRY, CDR2 SYGVKD. The CDR3 DNA reads TGTGCCATCAGTGCCGTGGGGGGGGACGAGCAGTACTTC. Its protein is CAISAVGGDEQYF.